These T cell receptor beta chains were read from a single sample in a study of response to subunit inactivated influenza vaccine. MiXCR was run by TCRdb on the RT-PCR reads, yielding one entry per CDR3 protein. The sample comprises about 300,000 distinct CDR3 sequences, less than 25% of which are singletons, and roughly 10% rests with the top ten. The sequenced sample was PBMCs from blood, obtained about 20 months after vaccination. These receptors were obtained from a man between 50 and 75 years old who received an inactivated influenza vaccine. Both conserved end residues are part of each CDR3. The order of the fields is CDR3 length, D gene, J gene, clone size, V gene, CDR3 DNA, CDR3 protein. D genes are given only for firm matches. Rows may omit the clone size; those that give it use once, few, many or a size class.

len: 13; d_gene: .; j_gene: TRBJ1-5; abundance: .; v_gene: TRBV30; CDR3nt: TGTGCCTGGAGTTCAAACGAGGGTCAGCCCCAGCATTTT; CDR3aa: CAWSSNEGQPQHF
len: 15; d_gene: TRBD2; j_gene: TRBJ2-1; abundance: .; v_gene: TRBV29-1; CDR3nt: TGCAGCGTTTCTAGCGGGGCGAGCTCCTACAATGAGCAGTTCTTC; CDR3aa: CSVSSGASSYNEQFF
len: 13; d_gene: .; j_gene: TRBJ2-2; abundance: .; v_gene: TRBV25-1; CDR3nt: TGTGCCAGCAGTGACGTTAACACCGGGGAGCTGTTTTTT; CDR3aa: CASSDVNTGELFF
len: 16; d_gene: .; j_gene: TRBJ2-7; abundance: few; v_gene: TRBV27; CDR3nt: TGTGCCAGCAGTTGGGACGGTTTTCTAGCTGAGTACGAGCAGTACTTC; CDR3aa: CASSWDGFLAEYEQYF
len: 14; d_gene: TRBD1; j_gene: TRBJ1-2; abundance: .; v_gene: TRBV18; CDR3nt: TGTGCCAGCTCACCAACAACAGGGGAGTATGGCTACACCTTC; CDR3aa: CASSPTTGEYGYTF
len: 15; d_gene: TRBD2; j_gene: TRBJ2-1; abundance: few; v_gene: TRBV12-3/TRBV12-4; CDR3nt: TGTGCCAGCAGCGATAGCGGGGGGGTTTACAATGAGCAGTTCTTC; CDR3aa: CASSDSGGVYNEQFF
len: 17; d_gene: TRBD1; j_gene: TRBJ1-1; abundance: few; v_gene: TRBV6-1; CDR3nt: TGTGCCAGCAGTCAACGGCGGACAGGGTTGGGCCAGTTTGAAGCTTTCTTT; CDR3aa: CASSQRRTGLGQFEAFF
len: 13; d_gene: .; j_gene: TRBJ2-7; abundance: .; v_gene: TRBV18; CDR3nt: TGTGCCAGCTCACCACCGACCGTGTACGAGCAGTACTTC; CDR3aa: CASSPPTVYEQYF
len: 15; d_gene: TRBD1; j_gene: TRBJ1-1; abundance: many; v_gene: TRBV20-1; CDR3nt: TGCAGTGCTAGGCAGGGGGCTTGGCTGAACACTGAAGCTTTCTTT; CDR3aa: CSARQGAWLNTEAFF
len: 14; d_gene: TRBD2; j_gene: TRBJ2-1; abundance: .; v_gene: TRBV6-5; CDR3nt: TGTGCCAGCAGTTATCGTCTAGCGGGTAATGAGCAGTTCTTC; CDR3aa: CASSYRLAGNEQFF
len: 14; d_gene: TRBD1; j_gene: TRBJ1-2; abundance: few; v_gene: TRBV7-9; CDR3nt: TGTGCCAGCAGCCCCAAGACAGGGTTGCGTGGCTACACCTTC; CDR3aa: CASSPKTGLRGYTF
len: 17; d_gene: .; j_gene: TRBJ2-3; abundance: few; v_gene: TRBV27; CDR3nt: TGTGCCAGCAGCCCTAGTTTTGTTACTAAGGGCACAGATACGCAGTATTTT; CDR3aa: CASSPSFVTKGTDTQYF
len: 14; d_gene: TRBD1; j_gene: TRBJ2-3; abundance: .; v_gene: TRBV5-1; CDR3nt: TGCGCCAGCAGCTGGACAGGGTTCGCAGATACGCAGTATTTT; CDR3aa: CASSWTGFADTQYF
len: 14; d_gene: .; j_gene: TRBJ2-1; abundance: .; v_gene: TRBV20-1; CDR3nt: TGCAGTGCATCTCGACTAGTTCAGTACAATGAGCAGTTCTTC; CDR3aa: CSASRLVQYNEQFF
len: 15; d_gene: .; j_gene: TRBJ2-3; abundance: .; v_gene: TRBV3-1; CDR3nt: TGTGCCAGCAGCAAGATAGGGTCGATTCCCGATACGCAGTATTTT; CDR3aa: CASSKIGSIPDTQYF
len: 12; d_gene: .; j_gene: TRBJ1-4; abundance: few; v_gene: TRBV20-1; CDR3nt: TGCAGTGCTAGTCAGAACTCCGAAAAACTGTTTTTT; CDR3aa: CSASQNSEKLFF
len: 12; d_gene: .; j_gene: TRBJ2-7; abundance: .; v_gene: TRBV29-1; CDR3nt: TGCAGCGTTGGATCTCCTCCCTACGAGCAGTACTTC; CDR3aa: CSVGSPPYEQYF
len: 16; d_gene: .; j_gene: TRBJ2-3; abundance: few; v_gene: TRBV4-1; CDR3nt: TGCGCCAGCAGCCAAGATCAACACTCATACACAGATACGCAGTATTTT; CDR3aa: CASSQDQHSYTDTQYF